The following is a T cell receptor beta chain sequence with its context. No antigen is known for it. Only in-frame clones appear in the TCRdb table, and some are missing; sequencing was by immunoSEQ multiplex PCR. The table lists 120,000 or so clones, 80% to 95% of them singletons, with approximately 0.49% in the top ten. The trim removed 0 bases at V and 4 bases at J, leaving 5 bases unmatched. Per the germline V gene, CDR1 is MNHEY and CDR2 is SMNVEV (reference sequence). The CDR3 runs 15 residues. These data come from a study of graft-versus-host responses after intestinal transplantation. The wider study: Every recipient had anti-thymocyte globulin induction and three to four years of tacrolimus plus steroids.

Overall study findings and caveats: Among circulating GvH clones, peak levels were associated with early post-transplant declines in HvG clones.

The rearrangement links TRBV27 to TRBJ2-5; TRBD1 agrees at 7 bases. The material sequenced was unstimulated CD8+ T cells sorted from spleen or lymph node cells, taken before intestinal transplant. This clonotype was sampled from a human donor who received an intestinal transplant. CDR3 loop: CASSLSVAGGETQYF. The CDR3 nucleotides read TGTGCCAGCAGTTTATCCGTGGCAGGGGGAGAGACCCAGTACTTC.